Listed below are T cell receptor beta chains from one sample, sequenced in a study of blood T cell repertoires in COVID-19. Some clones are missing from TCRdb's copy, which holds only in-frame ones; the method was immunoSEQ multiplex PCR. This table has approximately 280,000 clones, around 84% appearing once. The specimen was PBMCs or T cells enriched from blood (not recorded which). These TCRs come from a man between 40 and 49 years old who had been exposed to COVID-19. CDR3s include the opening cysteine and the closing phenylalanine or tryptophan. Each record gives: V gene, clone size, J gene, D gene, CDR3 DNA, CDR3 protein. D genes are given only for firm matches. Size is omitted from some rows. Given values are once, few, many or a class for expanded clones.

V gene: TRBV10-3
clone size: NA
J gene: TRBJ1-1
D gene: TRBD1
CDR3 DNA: TGTGCCATCAGTGGACAGGGGGCCATGAACACTGAAGCTTTCTTT
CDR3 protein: CAISGQGAMNTEAFF

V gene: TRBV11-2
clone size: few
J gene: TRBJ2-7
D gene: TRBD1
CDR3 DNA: TGTGCCAGCAGTCGGGACAGGGGCGAGCAGTACTTC
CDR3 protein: CASSRDRGEQYF

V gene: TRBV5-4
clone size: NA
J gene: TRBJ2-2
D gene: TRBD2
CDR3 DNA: TGTGCCAGCAGCTACACTAGCGCAAACACCGGGGAGCTGTTTTTT
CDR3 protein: CASSYTSANTGELFF

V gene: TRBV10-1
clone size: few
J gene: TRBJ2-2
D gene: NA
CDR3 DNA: TGCGCCAGCAGTGACTCCCTCAACACCGGGGAGCTGTTTTTT
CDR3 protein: CASSDSLNTGELFF

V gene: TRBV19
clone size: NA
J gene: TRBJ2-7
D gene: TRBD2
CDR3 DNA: TGTGCCAGTAGAGGTAGCGGGATAAACGAGCAGTACTTC
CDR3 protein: CASRGSGINEQYF

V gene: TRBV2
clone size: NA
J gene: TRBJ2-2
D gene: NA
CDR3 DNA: TGTGCCAGCAGCGCCAGCGGCCCGAACACCGGGGAGCTGTTTTTT
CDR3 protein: CASSASGPNTGELFF

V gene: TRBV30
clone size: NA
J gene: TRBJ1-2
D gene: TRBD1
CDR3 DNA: TGTGCCTGGAGTGTTTCTAGACAGGGAGTATATGGCTACACCTTC
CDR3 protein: CAWSVSRQGVYGYTF

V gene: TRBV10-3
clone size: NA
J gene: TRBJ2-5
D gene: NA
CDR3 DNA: TGTGCCATCAGTGAGGAGTTAGTGAGCGAGACCCAGTACTTC
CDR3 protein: CAISEELVSETQYF

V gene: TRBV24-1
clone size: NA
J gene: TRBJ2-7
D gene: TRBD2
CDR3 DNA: TGTGCCACCAGTGCTAGCGGCTCCTACGAGCAGTACTTC
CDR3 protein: CATSASGSYEQYF

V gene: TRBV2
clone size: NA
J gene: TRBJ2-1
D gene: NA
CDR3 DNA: TGTGCCACCCTCATCCGGGGTCCGCCGAATGAGCAGTTCTTC
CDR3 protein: CATLIRGPPNEQFF

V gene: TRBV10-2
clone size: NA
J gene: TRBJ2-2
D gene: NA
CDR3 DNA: TGCGCCAGCATGGAGTACACCGGGGAGCTGTTTTTT
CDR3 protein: CASMEYTGELFF

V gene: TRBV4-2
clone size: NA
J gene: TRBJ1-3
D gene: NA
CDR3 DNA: TGTGCCAGCAGCCAAGAGTATAGGGGTAGGAACACCATATATTTT
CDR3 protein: CASSQEYRGRNTIYF

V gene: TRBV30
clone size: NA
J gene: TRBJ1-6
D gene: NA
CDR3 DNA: TGTGCCTGGAGTGACCCCCACCTATATAATTCACCCCTCCACTTT
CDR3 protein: CAWSDPHLYNSPLHF

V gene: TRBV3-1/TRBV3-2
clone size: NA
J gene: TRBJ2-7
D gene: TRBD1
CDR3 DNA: TGTGCCAGCAGCCACTGGGGACAGGGGGCGCGCGGGAGACGAAGCGGGCAGTACTTC
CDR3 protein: CASSHWGQGARGRRSGQYF

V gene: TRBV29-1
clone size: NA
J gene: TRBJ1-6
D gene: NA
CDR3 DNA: TGCAGCGTTGCAGAGGACAGCCGGTATAATTCACCCCTCCACTTT
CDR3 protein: CSVAEDSRYNSPLHF

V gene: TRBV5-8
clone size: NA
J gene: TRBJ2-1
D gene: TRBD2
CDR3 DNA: TGTGCCAGCAGCTTGGGACTAGCGGCCAATGAGCAGTTCTTC
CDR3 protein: CASSLGLAANEQFF

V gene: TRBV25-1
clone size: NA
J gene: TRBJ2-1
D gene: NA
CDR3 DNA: TGTGCCAGCAGTAGGCGCAGGTACAATGAGCAGTTCTTC
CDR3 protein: CASSRRRYNEQFF

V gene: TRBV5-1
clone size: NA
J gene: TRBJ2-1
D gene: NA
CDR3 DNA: TGCGCCAGCAGCTTGGTGCACCTTACTACGTACAATGAGCAGTTCTTC
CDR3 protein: CASSLVHLTTYNEQFF

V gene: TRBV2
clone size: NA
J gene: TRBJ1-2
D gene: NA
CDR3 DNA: TGTGCCAGCAGGCAGAATTTTGACTACACCTTC
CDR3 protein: CASRQNFDYTF

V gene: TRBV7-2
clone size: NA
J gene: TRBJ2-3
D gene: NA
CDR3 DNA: TGTGCCAGCAGCTTCCGTTCAGATACGCAGTATTTT
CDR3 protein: CASSFRSDTQYF

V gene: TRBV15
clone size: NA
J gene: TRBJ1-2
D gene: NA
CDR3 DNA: TGTGCCACCAGCAGAGAGGACACCCCCTATGGCTACACCTTC
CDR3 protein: CATSREDTPYGYTF

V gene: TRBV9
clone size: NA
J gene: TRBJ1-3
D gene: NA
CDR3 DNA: TGTGCCAGCAGCGTAGACTCCCGCCTCGATCGTACCGGAAACACCATATATTTT
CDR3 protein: CASSVDSRLDRTGNTIYF

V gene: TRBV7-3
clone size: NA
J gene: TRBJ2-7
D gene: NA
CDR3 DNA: TGTGCCAGCAGCTTAGGCAGGGCCTACGAGCAGTACTTC
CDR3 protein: CASSLGRAYEQYF

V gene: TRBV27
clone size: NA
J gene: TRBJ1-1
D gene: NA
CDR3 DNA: TGTGCCAGCAGTGCTCGGGAGGGGACTGAAGCTTTCTTT
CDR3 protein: CASSAREGTEAFF

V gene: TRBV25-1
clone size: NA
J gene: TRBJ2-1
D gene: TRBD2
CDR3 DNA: TGTGCCAGCAGTGTTCGGACTAGCGGGAGGGGGTCCAATGAGCAGTTCTTC
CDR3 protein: CASSVRTSGRGSNEQFF

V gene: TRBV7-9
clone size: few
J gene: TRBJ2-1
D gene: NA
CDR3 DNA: TGTGCCAGCAGCTTAGTTCAGGGAGAGCAGTTCTTC
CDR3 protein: CASSLVQGEQFF

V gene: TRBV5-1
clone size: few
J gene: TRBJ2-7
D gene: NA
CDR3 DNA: TGCGCCAGCAGCTTGGAGGGGTACGAGCAGTACTTC
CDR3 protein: CASSLEGYEQYF

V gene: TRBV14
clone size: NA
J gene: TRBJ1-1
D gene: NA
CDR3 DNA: TGTGCCAGCAGCCAAGCCTCTAGGGGTTTGAGGGCTTTCTTT
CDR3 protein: CASSQASRGLRAFF

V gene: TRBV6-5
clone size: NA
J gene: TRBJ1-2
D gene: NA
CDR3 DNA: TGTGCCAGCAGTTACTCCGGCGGGGGGAAAGGCTACACCTTC
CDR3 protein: CASSYSGGGKGYTF

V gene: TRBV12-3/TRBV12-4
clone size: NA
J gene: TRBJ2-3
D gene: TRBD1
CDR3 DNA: TGTGCCAGCAGGCAAACTACAGGGGGGACGCAGTATTTT
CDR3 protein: CASRQTTGGTQYF

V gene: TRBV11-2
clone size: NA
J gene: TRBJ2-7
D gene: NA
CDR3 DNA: TGTGCCAGCAGCTTAGGGAGCGGACGGAGCTCCTACGAGCAGTACTTC
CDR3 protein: CASSLGSGRSSYEQYF

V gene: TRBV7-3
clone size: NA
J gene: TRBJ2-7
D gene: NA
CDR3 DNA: TGTGCCAGCAGCTCGGGACCGGGAGCCTACGAGCAGTACTTC
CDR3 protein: CASSSGPGAYEQYF

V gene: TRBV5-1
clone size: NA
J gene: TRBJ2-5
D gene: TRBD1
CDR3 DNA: TGCGCCAGCAGCTTGGGTGGTATCAGGGGGCTAGAGACCCAGTACTTC
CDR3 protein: CASSLGGIRGLETQYF

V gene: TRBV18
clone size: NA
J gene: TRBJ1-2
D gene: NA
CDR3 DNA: TGTGCCAGCTCCGAAGCTGATTATGGCTACACCTTC
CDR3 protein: CASSEADYGYTF

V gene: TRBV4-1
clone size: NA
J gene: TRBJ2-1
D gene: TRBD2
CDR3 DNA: TGCGCCAGCAGGGGGTTTAGCGGGAGCCGGTACAATGAGCAGTTCTTC
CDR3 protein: CASRGFSGSRYNEQFF

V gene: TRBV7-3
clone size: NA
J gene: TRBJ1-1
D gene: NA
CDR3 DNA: TGTGCCAGCAGCTCTGAGCCCGGGGGGACGGGCACTGAAGCTTTCTTT
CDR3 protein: CASSSEPGGTGTEAFF

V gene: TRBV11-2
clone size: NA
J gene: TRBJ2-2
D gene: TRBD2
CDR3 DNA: TGTGCCAGCAGCCCTCCGGGACTAGCGGGAGGGACCGGGGAGCTGTTTTTT
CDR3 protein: CASSPPGLAGGTGELFF

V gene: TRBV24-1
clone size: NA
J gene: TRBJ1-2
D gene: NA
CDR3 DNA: TGTGCCACCAGTGGTAACAGCTTCTATGGCTACACCTTC
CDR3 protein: CATSGNSFYGYTF

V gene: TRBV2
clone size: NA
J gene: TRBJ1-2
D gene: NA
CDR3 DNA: TGTGCCAGCAGTGGGGGAGCTGGCTATGGCTACACCTTC
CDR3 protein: CASSGGAGYGYTF

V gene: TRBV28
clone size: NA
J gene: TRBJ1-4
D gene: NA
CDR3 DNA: TGTGCCAGCAGTTACGACCTGAGGGAAAGCGACCATGAAAAACTGTTTTTT
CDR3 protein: CASSYDLRESDHEKLFF